This passage covers 28 T cell receptor beta chains from one sample sequenced in a study of T-cell reconstitution after alpha-beta-depleted transplantation in children. This sample's TCRbeta library carried unique molecular identifier barcodes. MiXCR, applied by TCRdb to the PCR reads, yields one record per CDR3 protein. The repertoire holds about 610,000 distinct CDR3 sequences, roughly 10% seen once, with less than 4.5% in the top ten. Sample: PBMCs from the stem cell graft donor, taken from the stem cell graft. These receptors were obtained from a human donor who donated a stem cell graft to a child with acute myeloid leukemia.

The rearrangement joins TRBV28 to TRBJ1-5, with D unclear. Between the trimmed V and J ends, which lost 6 bases and 7 bases, there was a span of 10 bases. Germline CDR1 MDHEN, CDR2 SYDVKM. CDR3 length: 12 residues. In DNA, the CDR3 is TGTGCCAGCAGGTGGACTAGCCAGCCCCAGCATTTT. This codes for CASRWTSQPQHF.

The chain links TRBV7-6 to TRBJ2-2; 9 nucleotides match TRBD2. The V gene end was trimmed by 3 bases and the J gene end by 0 bases; junction bases not matched to a gene: 8. CDR1 is SGHVS and CDR2 is FNYEAQ in the germline V gene. The CDR3 runs to 18 residues. CDR3 nucleotides: TGTGCCAGCAGCTTTTCCCTAGCGGGAAAGGCGAACACCGGGGAGCTGTTTTTT. Translated, it gives CASSFSLAGKANTGELFF.

This clonotype appeared a few times. This chain uses TRBV24-1 with TRBJ2-7; 7 bases line up with TRBD1. V gave up 3 bases and J gave up 0 bases; unmatched junction bases: 1. Germline CDR1 and CDR2: KGHDR and SFDVKD. This CDR3 region has 14 residues. Here the CDR3 DNA reads TGTGCCACCAGTGATCCAGGGGGCTCCTACGAGCAGTACTTC. Translation: CATSDPGGSYEQYF.

This clonotype came up a few times. The chain joins TRBV27 to TRBJ2-1; D is ambiguous. CDR3 length: 16 residues. Germline V gene lookup returns CDR1 MNHEY and CDR2 SMNVEV (reference sequence). V lost 2 bases to trimming and J lost 0 bases, with 11 bases between them. CDR3 loop: CASSLGPPSSYNEQFF. The CDR3 region has the DNA TGTGCCAGCAGTTTAGGACCTCCGAGCTCCTACAATGAGCAGTTCTTC.

This clonotype appeared a few times. This chain uses TRBV6-1 with TRBJ2-1; D remains unclear. The CDR3 length is 15 residues. Trimming removed 3 bases from V and 6 bases from J, with 15 bases in between. Germline V CDR1 and CDR2: MNHNS, SASEGT. The CDR3 loop is CASSDGTGPRNEQFF. DNA of the CDR3: TGTGCCAGCAGTGATGGTACGGGCCCTCGCAATGAGCAGTTCTTC.

The rearrangement joins TRBV4-3 to TRBJ2-5; the match to TRBD2 covers 10 bases. The CDR3 sequence is 16 residues long. Trimming cost V 3 bases and J 3 bases; bases outside gene matches: 7. In germline, CDR1 is LGHNA, CDR2 YSLEER. In nucleotides, the CDR3 is TGCGCCAGCAGCCAGGAAGCGGGAGGGGTCAAAGAGACCCAGTACTTC. It encodes CASSQEAGGVKETQYF.

The chain is built from TRBV20-1 and TRBJ2-7; 8 bases are a match to TRBD2. From germline, CDR1 is DFQATT and CDR2 SNEGSKA (reference sequence). The V gene end was trimmed by 0 bases and the J gene end by 5 bases; junction bases not matched to a gene: 9. The CDR3 is 15 residues long. CDR3 coding DNA: TGCAGTGCTAGAGATAGTACGGGGGGGAGGAACGAGCAGTACTTC. Translating it yields CSARDSTGGRNEQYF.

Ten or more counts support this clonotype. The rearrangement joins TRBV6-2 or TRBV6-3 to TRBJ1-5; D perhaps matches TRBD1 (5 bases). There are 14 residues in the CDR3. The germline V and J ends were trimmed by 3 bases and 5 bases, with 11 bases remaining between them. Germline V gives CDR1 MNHEY, CDR2 SVGEGT. CDR3 bases: TGTGCCAGCAGTTATCAGGGCGGGGATCAGCCCCAGCATTTT. Residues: CASSYQGGDQPQHF.

The chain uses TRBV2 and TRBJ2-7; D is uncertain. Looked up from germline, CDR1 is SNHLY and CDR2 is FYNNEI. The length of the CDR3 is 12 residues. V was clipped by 8 bases and J by 1 base, with 9 bases between them. CDR3 sequence: CASGRISYEQYF. The CDR3 nucleotides are TGTGCCAGCGGACGGATATCCTACGAGCAGTACTTC.

This clonotype was found a few times. The chain links TRBV5-4 to TRBJ1-1; D is unclear. Trimming cost V 1 base and J 1 base, with 11 bases left between them. CDR3 size: 15 residues. In germline, CDR1 is SGHNT, CDR2 YYREEE (reference sequence). The CDR3 sequence: CASSLLRRANTEAFF. The DNA for the CDR3 is TGTGCCAGCAGCTTGTTGCGCAGAGCGAACACTGAAGCTTTCTTT.

Details on this clonotype: This may come from a read error, since a much larger clone is one base off. The chain has TRBV5-6 and TRBJ2-2; TRBD2 is a possible D gene (5 bases). The CDR3 length is 12 residues. The germline V gene has CDR1 SGHDT and CDR2 YYEEEE. CDR3 coding DNA: TGTGTCAGCAGGCGGGACACCGGGGAGCTGTTTTTT. It specifies CVSRRDTGELFF.

This clonotype was found a few times. V and J are TRBV4-3 and TRBJ2-7, with 12 bases aligning to TRBD1. V was pared by 2 bases and J by 6 bases, with 8 bases of the junction left unmatched. The CDR3 is made up of 16 amino acids. Germline V gives CDR1 LGHNA, CDR2 YSLEER. The CDR3 coding sequence is TGCGCCAGCAGCCAACGACCGGGGACAGGGGGCCCCGAGCAGTACTTC. Its translation: CASSQRPGTGGPEQYF.

CDR3 loop: CASSLAVRYNEQFF. CDR3 coding DNA: TGTGCCAGCAGTTTAGCAGTTCGGTACAATGAGCAGTTCTTC. The gene calls are TRBV6-2 or TRBV6-3 and TRBJ2-1; D unclear. This CDR3 region has 14 residues. Trimming pared 4 bases from V and 4 bases from J, leaving 11 bases between. Germline V gene sequence: CDR1 MNHEY, CDR2 SVGEGT.

This clonotype was detected a few times. The J gene is TRBJ2-3, the V gene TRBV9, with TRBD2 identical over 11 bases. V shed 4 bases, J shed 0 bases, and the junction held 10 bases outside the gene matches. This CDR3 has 18 residues. Per the germline V gene, CDR1 is SGDLS and CDR2 is YYNGEE. The CDR3 DNA is TGTGCCAGCAGCTTAGGGACTAGCGGAACAATTAGCACAGATACGCAGTATTTT. Protein product: CASSLGTSGTISTDTQYF.

The chain carries TRBV9 and TRBJ2-2; no definite D call. V was pared by 1 base and J by 8 bases, with 15 bases between. Germline CDR1 SGDLS, CDR2 YYNGEE. This CDR3 contains 15 residues. The CDR3 reads CASSVMGIAPGELFF. CDR3 coding DNA: TGTGCCAGCAGCGTAATGGGGATAGCACCGGGGGAGCTGTTTTTT.

This chain connects TRBV30 to TRBJ2-7, with 7 bases lining up with TRBD1. The CDR3 extends over 14 amino acids. J gave up 2 bases and V 5 bases, and 9 bases lay outside the gene matches. From germline, CDR1 is GTSNPN and CDR2 SVGIG (reference sequence). The DNA of the CDR3 is TGTGCCTGGGAACCGGGACAGAGCACCTACGAGCAGTACTTC. As protein: CAWEPGQSTYEQYF.

The rearrangement joins TRBV6-1 to TRBJ2-5; D may match TRBD1 or TRBD2 (5 bases each). This CDR3 spans 16 amino acids. Germline CDR1 and CDR2: MNHNS and SASEGT. The V and J ends lost 6 bases and 4 bases respectively, with 21 bases between them. The CDR3 DNA reads TGTGCCAGCAGCCACGGGTTCGCCAGGGCGGGAGAGACCCAGTACTTC. It specifies CASSHGFARAGETQYF.

The chain recombines TRBV5-1 with TRBJ1-2; 9 nucleotides line up with TRBD1. The CDR3 is 13 amino acids. Germline loops: CDR1 SGHRS, CDR2 YFSETQ. V shed 5 bases, J shed 6 bases, and the junction held 5 bases outside the gene matches. CDR3 loop: CASRLDRGNGYTF. The CDR3, as DNA: TGCGCCAGCAGACTGGACAGGGGCAATGGCTACACCTTC. The full variable domain, completed using reference TRBV5-1 and TRBJ1-2, is KAGVTQTPRYLIKTRGQQVTLSCSPISGHRSVSWYQQTPGQGLQFLFEYFSETQRNKGNFPGRFSGRQFSNSRSEMNVSTLELGDSALYLCASRLDRGNGYTFGSGTRLTVV.

The table lists this clonotype with a few counts. The chain joins TRBV20-1 to TRBJ2-1; D call uncertain. The ends were cut back, 0 bases at V and 4 bases at J, with 13 bases in the middle. Germline V gene data show CDR1 as DFQATT and CDR2 as SNEGSKA (reference sequence). The CDR3 is 15 residues long. In DNA, the CDR3 is TGCAGTGCTAGAGATCGCTCTAGGGCATACAATGAGCAGTTCTTC. Its protein is CSARDRSRAYNEQFF.

This clonotype was seen repeatedly, ten times or more. The chain uses TRBV6-1 and TRBJ2-2; either TRBD1 or TRBD2 may fit D (6 bases each). CDR1 and CDR2 (germline): MNHNS, SASEGT. V lost 7 bases and J 6 bases, leaving 15 bases between the germline ends. This CDR3 region has 14 residues. The DNA for the CDR3 is TGTGCCAGCATCTCCGCTCGGGGGCCCGGGGAGCTGTTTTTT. Translated, it gives CASISARGPGELFF.

This clonotype was counted only a few times. The rearrangement links TRBV5-4 to TRBJ1-2, with 10 bases that match TRBD1. This CDR3 has 14 residues. The ends lost 4 bases at V and 4 bases at J; junction bases unmatched: 4. CDR1 is SGHNT and CDR2 is YYREEE in the germline V gene (reference sequence). The CDR3 protein is CASSVDRGTYGYTF. CDR3 DNA: TGTGCCAGCAGCGTGGACAGGGGGACCTATGGCTACACCTTC.

V is TRBV28 and J is TRBJ2-1, with 7 bases fitting TRBD1. CDR3 length: 20 residues. Germline V gene data show CDR1 as MDHEN and CDR2 as SYDVKM. V shed 6 bases and J 7 bases; nucleotides not matched to a gene: 27. CDR3 sequence (DNA): TGTGCCAGCAGCCGCCCCAGGGACAGAAGTAAAGGTATTGGGGCGAATGAGCAGTTCTTC. It encodes CASSRPRDRSKGIGANEQFF.

This clonotype occurred a few times. V usage is TRBV28 and J usage is TRBJ2-2; D call uncertain. This CDR3 has 13 residues. CDR1 is MDHEN and CDR2 is SYDVKM in the germline V gene. The germline V and J ends were trimmed by 8 bases and 0 bases, with 7 bases remaining between them. The CDR3 DNA reads TGTGCCAGCTTCATGCCGAACACCGGGGAGCTGTTTTTT. This translates into CASFMPNTGELFF.

This clonotype was counted ten times or more. V gene TRBV14 combines with J gene TRBJ2-7, with 7 bases matching TRBD1. The CDR3 sequence is 15 residues long. Germline trimming cut 2 bases from V and 5 bases from J; bases unmatched to any gene: 9. The germline CDR1 and CDR2 sequences are SGHDN and FVKESK. CDR3 protein: CASSQLGDRVHEQYF. For the CDR3, the DNA is TGTGCCAGCAGCCAATTAGGCGACAGGGTCCACGAGCAGTACTTC.

V is TRBV10-3 and J is TRBJ2-3, with TRBD2 matching over 13 bases. Germline CDR1 and CDR2: ENHRY and SYGVKD. The CDR3 totals 15 residues. V was pared by 8 bases and J by 5 bases, with 7 bases of the junction left unmatched. CDR3 bases: TGTGCCATCGAGCGGACTAGCGGGAGCGGAGATACGCAGTATTTT. Amino acid sequence: CAIERTSGSGDTQYF.

This clonotype was found a few times. The chain combines TRBV20-1 with TRBJ2-5; 13 bases fit TRBD2. Unmatched junction bases numbered 5, after V lost 0 bases and J lost 4 bases. This CDR3 region has 16 residues. Looked up from germline, CDR1 is DFQATT and CDR2 is SNEGSKA (reference sequence). CDR3 region: CSAREGRLAGGETQYF. CDR3 nucleotide sequence: TGCAGTGCTAGAGAGGGGAGACTAGCGGGAGGAGAGACCCAGTACTTC.

This clonotype appeared a few times. Here the CDR3 reads CASSHQGRGLTEAFF. The DNA of the CDR3 is TGTGCCAGCAGCCACCAAGGGAGGGGGCTCACTGAAGCTTTCTTT. V usage is TRBV3-1 and J usage is TRBJ1-1; 7 bases match TRBD1. Germline V CDR1 and CDR2: LGHDT, YNNKEL (reference sequence). This CDR3 spans 15 amino acids. Trimming cost V 3 bases and J 4 bases; bases outside gene matches: 8.

This chain connects TRBV28 to TRBJ2-7; TRBD1 matches at 7 bases. After removal of 7 bases from V and 4 bases from J, the junction contained 10 bases not matched to a gene. This CDR3 comprises 14 residues. Germline V gives CDR1 MDHEN, CDR2 SYDVKM. CDR3 protein: CASTLGQNNYEQYF. CDR3 bases: TGTGCCAGCACCCTGGGACAGAACAATTACGAGCAGTACTTC.